The entry below gives a single T cell receptor beta chain sequence along with its context. The antigen is not known. This record comes from a study of blood T cells in healthy people across ages. Trimming removed 10 bases from V and 8 bases from J; junction bases left unmatched: 3. Germline V gene lookup returns CDR1 ENHRY and CDR2 SYGVKD. This CDR3 has 11 residues. Sample-barcoded 5' priming and a J-beta primer mix drove a second PCR of about 7 to 12 cycles. With 12 random nucleotides, a template-switch adaptor tagged each individual cDNA molecule. Per-sample output comprised a minimum of 3 million paired-end reads containing CDR3. TCRdb ran MiXCR on the 5' RACE reads and lists one entry per CDR3 protein. The sample shows roughly 1,500,000 distinct CDR3 sequences, 35% to 45% of them seen only once. General study results and limits: Percentage of naive T cells showed a strong correlation with TCR beta diversity.

The TCR sequence derives from a woman under 30 in good health. The sample taken for sequencing was blood. The chain uses TRBV10-3 and TRBJ2-1; TRBD2 matches at 9 bases. The CDR3 DNA reads as TGTGCCACGGGACTAGCCCATGAGCAGTTCTTC. Its translation is CATGLAHEQFF.